This is a list of T cell receptor beta chains from one sample in a study of blood T cell repertoires in COVID-19. TCRdb's copy holds only in-frame clones and misses some; the assay was immunoSEQ multiplex PCR. This sample carries hundreds of thousands of clones, more than 75% of them seen once, and the ten largest clones take 5.5% to 6.5%. The sequenced sample was peripheral blood. Receptors originate from a woman aged 80 or over with COVID-19, enrolled during active disease. CDR3s include the opening cysteine and the closing phenylalanine or tryptophan. The D gene is left open where the match is weak. Clone size is given for some rows only: seen once, a few or many times, or a class if the clone is expanded.

TRBV2	TRBD1	TRBJ1-3	.	CASSEGGTGGNTIYF	TGTGCCAGCAGTGAAGGGGGGACAGGTGGAAACACCATATATTTT
TRBV5-1	.	TRBJ1-4	once	CASSLGQSFEKLFF	TGCGCCAGCAGCTTGGGACAGTCGTTCGAAAAACTGTTTTTT
TRBV7-2	TRBD1	TRBJ2-4	.	CASSFQTGPNYF	TGTGCCAGCAGCTTCCAGACAGGGCCTAACTACTTC
TRBV19	TRBD1	TRBJ1-2	.	CATRQGVGGGYTF	TGTGCCACTCGACAGGGAGTAGGGGGTGGCTACACCTTC
TRBV5-1	.	TRBJ1-6	.	CASSWTASSYNSPLHF	TGCGCCAGCAGCTGGACAGCAAGCTCCTATAATTCACCCCTCCACTTT
TRBV10-3	TRBD1	TRBJ2-2	.	CAISGGQGASTGELFF	TGTGCCATCAGTGGGGGACAGGGGGCTTCCACCGGGGAGCTGTTTTTT
TRBV30	.	TRBJ1-6	once	CAWSDGQGVSPLHF	TGTGCCTGGAGTGATGGTCAGGGCGTCTCACCCCTCCACTTT
TRBV5-4	TRBD1	TRBJ1-2	.	CASSLQGPNYGYTF	TGTGCCAGCAGCTTACAGGGGCCTAACTATGGCTACACCTTC
TRBV12-5	.	TRBJ2-1	.	CASGLISGGEQFF	TGTGCTAGTGGTTTGATAAGCGGAGGTGAGCAGTTCTTC
TRBV10-3	TRBD1	TRBJ1-2	.	CAISTDRVGYTF	TGTGCCATCAGTACCGACAGGGTTGGCTACACCTTC
TRBV11-2	.	TRBJ1-1	.	CASSLQTGGTEAFF	TGTGCCAGCAGCTTACAGACAGGCGGGACTGAAGCTTTCTTT
TRBV28	.	TRBJ1-1	.	CASTLGAGTEAFF	TGTGCCAGCACTCTTGGGGCGGGAACTGAAGCTTTCTTT
TRBV7-6	.	TRBJ1-2	.	CASSLAQGRELEDGYTF	TGTGCCAGCAGCTTAGCACAGGGCAGGGAGCTAGAGGATGGCTACACCTTC
TRBV30	.	TRBJ1-1	.	CAWTDSYTEAFF	TGTGCCTGGACGGACAGTTACACTGAAGCTTTCTTT
TRBV27	TRBD1	TRBJ1-1	.	CASSLGQGRRNTEAFF	TGTGCCAGCAGTTTGGGACAGGGGAGGAGGAACACTGAAGCTTTCTTT
TRBV6-2/TRBV6-3	TRBD2	TRBJ2-3	.	CASSNSGGARDTDTQYF	TGTGCCAGCAGTAATAGCGGGGGGGCCCGCGACACAGATACGCAGTATTTT
TRBV10-3	TRBD2	TRBJ2-1	.	CAISEVAGGSGEQFF	TGTGCCATCAGTGAGGTAGCGGGGGGTTCCGGTGAGCAGTTCTTC